This record covers a single T cell receptor (beta chain). Its antigen is not known. The length of the CDR3 is 21 residues. Trimming cost V 3 bases and J 1 base; bases outside gene matches: 12. CDR1 and CDR2 from the germline V gene are SGDLS and YYNGEE. The data derive from a study of cytomegalovirus exposure and HLA in healthy donors. Primers: 60 Vbeta forward and 13 Jbeta reverse. Sequencing used immunoSEQ multiplex PCR; TCRdb keeps in-frame clones, though not all of them. The table lists more than 65,000 clones, roughly three quarters of them singletons. Study-level findings and limits: Highest at DRB1 and lowest at HLA-C, TCR association rates differed among HLA loci in a later analysis. In an earlier analysis, productive rearrangement rates for most beta V segments clustered near 90% or 30%. More clonal expansion characterized HLA-associated TCR beta chains than equally common others in a later analysis.

The receptor's source is a woman in her 40s in good health and CMV-seropositive. Sequencing was carried out using PBMCs. The chain joins TRBV9 to TRBJ2-6, with TRBD2 matching 14 bases. The CDR3 sequence: CASSARPGLAGEGSGANVLTF. CDR3 nucleotides: TGTGCCAGCAGCGCCCGTCCGGGACTAGCGGGGGAGGGGTCTGGGGCCAACGTCCTGACTTTC.